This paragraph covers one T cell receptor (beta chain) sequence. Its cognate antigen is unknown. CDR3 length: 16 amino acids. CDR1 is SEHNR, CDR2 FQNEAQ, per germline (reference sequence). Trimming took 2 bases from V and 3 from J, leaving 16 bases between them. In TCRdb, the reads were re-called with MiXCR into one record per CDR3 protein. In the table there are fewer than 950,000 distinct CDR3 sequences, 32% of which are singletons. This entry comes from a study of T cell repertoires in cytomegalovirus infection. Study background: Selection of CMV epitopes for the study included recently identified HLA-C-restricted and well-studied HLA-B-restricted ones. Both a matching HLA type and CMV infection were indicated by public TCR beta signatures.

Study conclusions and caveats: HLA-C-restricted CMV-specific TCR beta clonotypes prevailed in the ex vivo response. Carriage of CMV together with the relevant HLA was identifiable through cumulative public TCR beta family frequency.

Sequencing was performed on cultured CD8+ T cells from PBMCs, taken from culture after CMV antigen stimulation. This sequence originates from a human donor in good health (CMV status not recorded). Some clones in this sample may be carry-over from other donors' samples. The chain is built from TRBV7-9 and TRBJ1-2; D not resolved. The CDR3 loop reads CASSLRVGGRYYGYTF. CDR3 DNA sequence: TGTGCCAGCAGCTTACGGGTGGGCGGACGATACTATGGCTACACCTTC.